Listed below are T cell receptor beta chains from one sample, sequenced in a study of neurological immune-mediated disorders. TCRdb ran MiXCR on the 5' RACE reads and lists one entry per CDR3 protein. The sample carries 90,000 to 150,000 distinct CDR3 sequences, roughly 3.2% recorded once. The sequenced sample was PBMCs. These receptors all come from a young woman with multiple sclerosis. CDR3s include the opening cysteine and the closing phenylalanine or tryptophan. The D gene is left open where the match is weak. Size is omitted from some rows. Given values are once, few, many or a class for expanded clones.

TRBJ2-1 many . TRBV5-1 CASSLVATDYNEQFF TGCGCCAGCAGCTTGGTTGCTACGGACTACAATGAGCAGTTCTTC
TRBJ1-1 many TRBD1 TRBV29-1 CSVEYIKPGQGETFF TGCAGCGTTGAATATATTAAACCTGGGCAGGGGGAAACTTTCTTT
TRBJ2-5 many TRBD1 TRBV25-1 CASSAAGTGVFETQYF TGTGCCAGCAGTGCCGCCGGGACAGGGGTTTTTGAGACCCAGTACTTC
TRBJ1-2 many TRBD1 TRBV5-1 CASSSDREQLYGYTF TGCGCCAGCAGCTCTGACAGGGAACAACTCTATGGCTACACCTTC
TRBJ2-5 many TRBD2 TRBV7-6 CASSLGTSGRPETQYF TGTGCCAGCAGCTTGGGGACTAGCGGGAGACCAGAGACCCAGTACTTC
TRBJ1-2 . . TRBV5-1 CASSLEGLAYGYTF TGCGCCAGCAGCTTGGAGGGACTCGCCTATGGCTACACCTTC
TRBJ2-1 many . TRBV5-5 CASSLGLGSGDEQFF TGTGCCAGCAGCTTGGGTCTGGGGTCCGGCGATGAGCAGTTCTTC
TRBJ2-7 many . TRBV3-1 CASSRGISYEQYF TGTGCCAGCAGCCGCGGGATCTCCTACGAGCAGTACTTC
TRBJ2-2 many . TRBV7-2 CASSSKLGATGELFF TGTGCCAGCAGCTCGAAGTTAGGTGCGACCGGGGAGCTGTTTTTT
TRBJ2-5 many TRBD2 TRBV20-1 CSARTSGRQETQYF TGCAGTGCGCGGACTAGCGGGAGACAAGAGACCCAGTACTTC
TRBJ2-6 many TRBD1 TRBV18 CASSPDRNSGANVLTF TGTGCCAGCTCCCCGGACAGGAACTCTGGGGCCAACGTCCTGACTTTC
TRBJ1-1 few TRBD1 TRBV12-3/TRBV12-4 CASSLGDRRGTEAFF TGTGCCAGCTCCCTAGGGGACAGGAGGGGCACTGAAGCTTTCTTT
TRBJ2-3 many . TRBV20-1 CSARVEYGTDTQYF TGCAGTGCTAGAGTGGAGTATGGCACAGATACGCAGTATTTT
TRBJ1-2 many . TRBV20-1 CSARSRVIGGYTF TGCAGTGCTAGGAGCAGGGTGATAGGTGGCTACACCTTC
TRBJ1-1 many TRBD1 TRBV29-1 CSVVKHLTTGEEAFF TGCAGCGTTGTTAAGCATTTAACGACAGGGGAGGAAGCTTTCTTT
TRBJ1-1 . TRBD1 TRBV9 CVSSAGQGNEAFF TGTGTCAGCAGCGCGGGACAGGGGAATGAAGCTTTCTTT
TRBJ2-5 many . TRBV5-1 CASSLQETQYF TGCGCCAGCAGCCTACAAGAGACCCAGTACTTC
TRBJ1-4 many . TRBV20-1 CSTGSNEKLFF TGCAGCACAGGGAGCAATGAAAAACTGTTTTTT
TRBJ2-1 many . TRBV7-2 CASSLVAGSSYNEQFF TGTGCCAGCAGCTTAGTGGCGGGGAGCTCCTACAATGAGCAGTTCTTC
TRBJ1-5 many . TRBV7-9 CASSSDGLPQHF TGTGCCAGCAGCTCCGACGGACTGCCCCAGCATTTT
TRBJ2-3 many TRBD2 TRBV7-2 CASSGPGLAGITDTQYF TGTGCCAGCAGCGGACCGGGACTAGCGGGGATCACAGATACGCAGTATTTT
TRBJ2-1 few TRBD1 TRBV18 CASLDREYNEQFF TGTGCCAGCTTGGACAGGGAATACAATGAGCAGTTCTTC